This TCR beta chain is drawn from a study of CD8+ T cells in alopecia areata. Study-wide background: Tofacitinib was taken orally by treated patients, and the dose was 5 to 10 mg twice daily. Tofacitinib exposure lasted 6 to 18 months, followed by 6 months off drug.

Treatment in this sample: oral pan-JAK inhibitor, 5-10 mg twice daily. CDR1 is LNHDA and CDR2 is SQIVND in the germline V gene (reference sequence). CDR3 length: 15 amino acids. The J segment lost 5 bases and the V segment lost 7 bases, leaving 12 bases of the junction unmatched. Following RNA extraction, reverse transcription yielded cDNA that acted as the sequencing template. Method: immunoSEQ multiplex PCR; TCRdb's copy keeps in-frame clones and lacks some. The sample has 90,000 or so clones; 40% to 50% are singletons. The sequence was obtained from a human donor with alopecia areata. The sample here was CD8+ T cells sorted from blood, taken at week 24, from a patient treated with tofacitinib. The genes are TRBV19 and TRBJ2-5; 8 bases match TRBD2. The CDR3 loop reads CASTPGAGDSETQYF. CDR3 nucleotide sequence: TGTGCCAGTACCCCCGGAGCGGGAGACTCTGAGACCCAGTACTTC.